The 14 T cell receptor beta chains given below trace back to one sample, sequenced in a study of blood T cell repertoires in COVID-19. Using immunoSEQ multiplex PCR, the repertoire was profiled, and TCRdb retains in-frame clones only, with some absent. The sample shows about 210,000 clones, 81% of them seen only once. Sequencing was done on a sample of PBMCs or T cells enriched from blood (not recorded which). Receptors originate from a woman between 50 and 59 years old with acute COVID-19.

The chain joins TRBV5-6 to TRBJ2-3; 13 bases agree with TRBD2. Germline V lookup: CDR1 SGHDT, CDR2 YYEEEE. Trimming took 4 bases from V and 2 from J; bases not matched to a gene: 7. The CDR3 totals 17 residues. The CDR3 protein is CASSPRTSGSFTDTQYF. Written as DNA, the CDR3 is TGTGCCAGCAGCCCCAGGACTAGCGGGAGTTTCACAGATACGCAGTATTTT.

The rearrangement links TRBV19 to TRBJ1-1; possible D gene TRBD1, 6 bases. This CDR3 has 14 residues. V was trimmed by 2 bases and J by 1 base, leaving 8 bases between them. CDR1 is LNHDA and CDR2 is SQIVND in the germline V gene (reference sequence). The CDR3 loop is CASSITGSNTEAFF. CDR3 nucleotide sequence: TGTGCCAGTAGTATAACAGGGTCGAACACTGAAGCTTTCTTT.

The rearrangement links TRBV6-2 or TRBV6-3 to TRBJ2-4, with TRBD2 identical over 10 bases. Losses at the gene ends were 5 bases for V and 6 bases for J; bases not matched to a gene: 13. CDR1 and CDR2 (germline): MNHEY, SVGEGT. The CDR3 has 17 residues. The CDR3 DNA sequence: TGTGCCAGCAGTAAAAAAGCGGGAGGGCCTCCTGGAAACATTCAGTACTTC. Translation: CASSKKAGGPPGNIQYF.

The gene calls are TRBV19 and TRBJ2-7, with 10 bases matching TRBD1. J gave up 4 bases and V 5 bases, and 2 bases lay outside the gene matches. This CDR3 region has 13 residues. CDR1 and CDR2 (germline): LNHDA, SQIVND (reference sequence). CDR3 loop: CASSGQGVYEQYF. The CDR3 DNA follows: TGTGCCAGTAGTGGACAGGGGGTTTACGAGCAGTACTTC.

The chain couples TRBV7-2 to TRBJ2-1; maybe TRBD1 (5 bases). Trimming pared 1 base from V and 8 bases from J, leaving 12 bases between. The CDR3 has 14 amino acids. Germline V gives CDR1 SGHTA, CDR2 FQGNSA. The CDR3 protein is CASSLVRETYEQFF. The CDR3 DNA sequence: TGTGCCAGCAGCTTAGTCAGGGAAACGTATGAGCAGTTCTTC. Using reference TRBV7-2 and TRBJ2-1 for the parts outside the CDR3, the full variable domain is GAGVSQSPSNKVTEKGKDVELRCDPISGHTALYWYRQSLGQGLEFLIYFQGNSAPDKSGLPSDRFSAERTGGSVSTLTIQRTQQEDSAVYLCASSLVRETYEQFFGPGTRLTVL.

The chain links TRBV29-1 to TRBJ2-2; TRBD2 matches at 13 bases. This CDR3 is 21 amino acids long. The V segment lost 1 base and the J segment 5 bases; nucleotides outside the gene matches: 19. CDR1 SQVTM and CDR2 ANQGSEA come from the germline V gene. The CDR3 DNA reads TGCAGCGTTGAAGCCCGAGAAGGACTAGCGGGGGATACCGGGCCTACCGGGGAGCTGTTTTTT. Protein sequence: CSVEAREGLAGDTGPTGELFF.

This chain links TRBV5-1 with TRBJ2-5; 10 positions agree with TRBD1. The V gene end was trimmed by 4 bases and the J gene end by 2 bases; junction bases not matched to a gene: 2. This CDR3 is built from 14 residues. Germline V gene data show CDR1 as SGHRS and CDR2 as YFSETQ. CDR3: CASSRTGGQETQYF. The CDR3 nucleotides read TGCGCCAGCAGCCGGACAGGGGGGCAAGAGACCCAGTACTTC. The full variable domain, completed using reference TRBV5-1 and TRBJ2-5, is KAGVTQTPRYLIKTRGQQVTLSCSPISGHRSVSWYQQTPGQGLQFLFEYFSETQRNKGNFPGRFSGRQFSNSRSEMNVSTLELGDSALYLCASSRTGGQETQYFGPGTRLLVL.

This chain uses TRBV4-1 with TRBJ2-7; the D gene is possibly TRBD1 (6 bases). V lost 3 bases to trimming and J lost 1 base, with 13 bases between them. This CDR3 is built from 15 residues. Germline V gives CDR1 MGHRA, CDR2 YSYEKL. CDR3 region: CASSQAFGQSYEQYF. In DNA form, the CDR3 reads TGCGCCAGCAGCCAGGCCTTCGGACAGTCCTACGAGCAGTACTTC.

V usage is TRBV4-3 and J usage is TRBJ1-5, with 11 bases lining up with TRBD1. Unmatched junction bases numbered 6, after V lost 0 bases and J lost 5 bases. Looked up from germline, CDR1 is LGHNA and CDR2 is YSLEER. CDR3 length: 17 amino acids. The CDR3 here is CASSQDPGQGGDQPQHF. Written as DNA, the CDR3 is TGCGCCAGCAGCCAAGACCCGGGACAGGGGGGGGATCAGCCCCAGCATTTT.

The CDR3 loop reads CASSQEGTGLGETQYF. CDR3 DNA sequence: TGCGCCAGCAGCCAGGAAGGGACAGGGTTAGGGGAGACCCAGTACTTC. The chain employs TRBV4-1 and TRBJ2-5, with 9 nucleotides matching TRBD1. This CDR3 contains 16 residues. The J segment lost 5 bases and the V segment lost 3 bases, leaving 10 bases of the junction unmatched. Germline assignment: CDR1 MGHRA and CDR2 YSYEKL.

This clone was counted ten times or more. V and J are TRBV16 and TRBJ1-2; D may be TRBD1 (5 bases). The germline gives CDR1 KGHSY, CDR2 FQNENV. The CDR3 runs to 16 residues. Between the trimmed V and J ends, which lost 2 bases and 0 bases, there was a span of 13 bases. DNA of the CDR3: TGTGCCAGCAGCCAAGGCAGGGATTCAGCTAACTATGGCTACACCTTC. Residues: CASSQGRDSANYGYTF.

The chain employs TRBV7-2 and TRBJ1-2; D is possibly TRBD1 (6 bases). Trimming shortened V by 6 bases and J by 4 bases, and 12 bases separated the two germline ends. CDR1 and CDR2 from the germline V gene are SGHTA and FQGNSA. The CDR3 length is 13 residues. The CDR3 DNA is TGTGCCAGCAGAGTACAGGGTGGCTATGGCTACACCTTC. Translating it yields CASRVQGGYGYTF.

This chain joins TRBV19 and TRBJ1-5; D gene ambiguous. Trimming removed 5 bases at V and 5 bases at J, with 13 bases between. Germline lookup yields CDR1 LNHDA and CDR2 SQIVND (reference sequence). The CDR3 covers 14 residues. CDR3 protein: CASSLHSVYQPQHF. In DNA form, the CDR3 reads TGTGCCAGTAGTCTCCACTCCGTTTATCAGCCCCAGCATTTT. The complete variable domain, with remaining parts taken from reference TRBV19 and TRBJ1-5, reads DGGITQSPKYLFRKEGQNVTLSCEQNLNHDAMYWYRQDPGQGLRLIYYSQIVNDFQKGDIAEGYSVSREKKESFPLTVTSAQKNPTAFYLCASSLHSVYQPQHFGDGTRLSIL.

A few counts support this clone. The V call is TRBV5-1, the J call TRBJ1-4, with D possibly TRBD1 on 5 matching bases. Per the germline V gene, CDR1 is SGHRS and CDR2 is YFSETQ. This CDR3 region has 18 residues. Trimming shortened V by 4 bases and J by 0 bases, and 19 bases separated the two germline ends. The CDR3 region has the DNA TGCGCCAGCAGCCAAAAAGTCCAGGGATTAGCAACTAATGAAAAACTGTTTTTT. This encodes CASSQKVQGLATNEKLFF.